This record covers a single TCR beta chain. This record belongs to a study of radiation and T cells in renal cell carcinoma. Produced via immunoSEQ multiplex PCR; TCRdb's table is partial and in-frame only. This table holds under 100,000 clones, approximately 80% found once. The sample's time point: blood 4 weeks post-SBRT, at nephrectomy. As for treatment: 15 Gy SBRT to primary tumor, nephrectomy 4 weeks later. Nephrectomy followed 15 Gy stereotactic body radiation by 4 weeks. The V gene lost 4 bases and the J gene lost 9 bases, with 13 bases spanning the gap. CDR1 and CDR2 from the germline V gene are MNHEY and SVGAGI. This CDR3 spans 13 amino acids.

This chain joins TRBV6-5 and TRBJ2-1, with no clear D. The receptor was derived from a man aged 60-69 years with renal cell carcinoma. Sequenced here: blood, sampled from a patient whose treatment included radiotherapy and nephrectomy. The CDR3 DNA reads as TGTGCCAGCAGTTTCAAAAGCCGAGGTGAGCAGTTCTTC. Translated: CASSFKSRGEQFF.